This T cell receptor (beta chain) stems from a study of CD8 T cells in ankylosing spondylitis (dated by TCRdb to the late 2010s). Regarding the research as a whole: The study set out to find disease-linked TCR variants by profiling T cell receptor beta repertoires in ankylosing spondylitis patients and healthy donors. Peripheral blood was sampled, and synovial fluid was additionally collected from ankylosing spondylitis patients. The full study cohort comprised about 25 ankylosing spondylitis patients and roughly 100 healthy donors.

The sequencing machine was an Illumina HiSeq 2500. TCR beta libraries were prepared by quantitative 5'-RACE with molecular barcodes. The original methods were these. To identify disease-linked TCR variants, a new computational method was used, one built on a probabilistic model of VDJ rearrangement. TCRdb reprocessing: public reads trimmed at Q25 with fastp, clones called with MiXCR, in-frame beta chains kept. CDR3 protein sequences are deduplicated, and each keeps its most common genes and DNA. TCRdb assigned the V and J calls; the authors' analysis was not used. In this sample the table shows some 330,000 distinct CDR3 sequences, approximately 8.2% of which occur a single time. Approximately 14% of the sample is in the top ten clones. Measured from the cysteine to the phenylalanine, the CDR3 is 13 residues long. Only the CDR3 DNA is retained, 39 bases long and in frame from the first base. CDR1 and CDR2, per the germline V gene (reference sequence), are DFQATT and SNEGSKA. From V the trimming removes 2 bases and from J it removes 4 bases, while the gene matches leave 4 bases of the junction unaccounted for.

Summary of the overall study and its limitations: Some TCR beta motif variants had previously been reported in synovial fluid and blood of reactive arthritis patients, which suggested common disease-initiation mechanisms. The disease-linked clones were reported to be significantly enriched in matched synovial fluid samples from ankylosing spondylitis patients. A CD8+ phenotype was shown by the disease-linked clones, which were found at relatively low frequencies in peripheral blood. Blood from ankylosing spondylitis patients appeared to be characterized by a TCR beta motif made up of seven or eight highly homologous amino acid variants.

This clonotype has a handful of counts. No cognate antigen has been identified for it. One base away there is no much larger clone; base qualities are not given. This clonotype originated in a male donor with ankylosing spondylitis. The receptor chain draws on TRBV20-1 and TRBJ2-5, with 7 central nucleotides matching TRBD1. Sequenced input: blood, either unsorted or a sorted T cell fraction (not recorded which). The CDR3 corresponds to CSARRTGSETQYF. The sequenced DNA: TGCAGTGCTAGACGGACAGGCTCAGAGACCCAGTACTTC.